The rows below give T cell receptor beta chains drawn from one sample of a study of cytomegalovirus exposure and HLA in healthy donors. Only in-frame clones appear in the TCRdb table, and some are missing; sequencing was by immunoSEQ multiplex PCR. The table includes over 110,000 clones, about 84% detected once. The sample consisted of PBMCs. All receptors derive from a middle-aged woman in good health and CMV-seropositive. CDR3s include the opening cysteine and the closing phenylalanine or tryptophan. The D gene is left open where the match is weak. The listing skips clone size in some rows; elsewhere it reads once, few, many or a size class.

CDR3 length	clone size	J gene	V gene	D gene	CDR3 protein	CDR3 DNA
13	once	TRBJ2-3	TRBV28	.	CASAGLFTDTQYF	TGTGCCAGCGCGGGACTCTTCACAGATACGCAGTATTTT
15	.	TRBJ1-2	TRBV4-1	.	CASSQVGVSAYGYTF	TGCGCCAGCAGCCAAGTAGGAGTATCAGCCTATGGCTACACCTTC
13	.	TRBJ1-5	TRBV30	.	CAWSARSNQPQHF	TGTGCCTGGAGTGCCCGGTCGAATCAGCCCCAGCATTTT
16	.	TRBJ1-2	TRBV11-3	.	CASSLDRSTVNYGYTF	TGTGCCAGCAGCTTAGATCGGTCGACAGTTAACTATGGCTACACCTTC
15	.	TRBJ2-1	TRBV7-9	TRBD2	CASSLTSGGLNEQFF	TGTGCCAGCAGCTTGACTAGCGGGGGCCTCAATGAGCAGTTCTTC
14	.	TRBJ1-2	TRBV7-9	.	CASSFRGGDYGYTF	TGTGCCAGCAGCTTTCGTGGGGGCGACTATGGCTACACCTTC
12	few	TRBJ2-1	TRBV15	.	CATSGHRGEQFF	TGTGCCACCAGCGGGCACCGGGGGGAGCAGTTCTTC
15	.	TRBJ2-3	TRBV7-9	.	CASSSRGTSTDTQYF	TGTGCCAGCAGCTCACGGGGTACTAGCACAGATACGCAGTATTTT
13	.	TRBJ1-2	TRBV9	.	CASSVQGNYGYTF	TGTGCCAGCAGCGTACAGGGTAACTATGGCTACACCTTC
14	.	TRBJ2-3	TRBV7-7	.	CASSQTSRGDTQYF	TGTGCTAGCAGTCAGACTAGTCGGGGAGATACGCAGTATTTT
13	.	TRBJ2-1	TRBV7-7	TRBD2	CASSFAGVNEQFF	TGTGCTAGCAGCTTTGCGGGAGTAAATGAGCAGTTCTTC
14	.	TRBJ1-4	TRBV2	TRBD1	CASSRGRANEKLFF	TGTGCCAGCAGCAGGGGGCGAGCTAATGAAAAACTGTTTTTT
15	.	TRBJ2-1	TRBV19	TRBD2	CASSRAGGPLDEQFF	TGTGCCAGTAGTAGGGCGGGAGGGCCTTTAGATGAGCAGTTCTTC
15	.	TRBJ2-7	TRBV28	TRBD1	CATTRKGTGWAKQYF	TGTGCCACCACCAGGAAAGGGACAGGGTGGGCCAAGCAGTACTTC
14	.	TRBJ2-5	TRBV7-2	TRBD2	CASSLTSGKETQYF	TGTGCCAGCAGCTTAACTAGCGGGAAAGAGACCCAGTACTTC
17	.	TRBJ2-2	TRBV7-9	TRBD2	CASSTTPGLAVTGELFF	TGTGCCAGCAGCACCACACCTGGACTAGCGGTAACCGGGGAGCTGTTTTTT
15	.	TRBJ2-7	TRBV21-1	.	CASSKEGDSPRGQYF	TGTGCCAGCAGCAAAGAGGGGGACAGCCCACGGGGGCAGTACTTC
14	.	TRBJ2-1	TRBV19	.	CASSISPTYNEQFF	TGTGCCAGTAGTATAAGCCCTACCTACAATGAGCAGTTCTTC
15	.	TRBJ2-3	TRBV5-1	.	CASRSGGHSTDTQYF	TGCGCCAGCAGGTCGGGGGGACATAGCACAGATACGCAGTATTTT
15	.	TRBJ2-5	TRBV5-1	TRBD2	CASSGLAGVQETQYF	TGCGCCAGCAGCGGCTTAGCGGGAGTTCAAGAGACCCAGTACTTC
16	.	TRBJ1-1	TRBV21-1	.	CASSITVDRPNTEAFF	TGTGCCAGCAGCATAACCGTAGACAGGCCGAACACTGAAGCTTTCTTT
13	.	TRBJ1-4	TRBV7-6	.	CASSKYRNEKLFF	TGTGCCAGCAGCAAATACAGGAATGAAAAACTGTTTTTT
18	.	TRBJ2-5	TRBV5-1	TRBD2	CASSPWPQLAGVKETQYF	TGCGCCAGCAGCCCTTGGCCTCAACTAGCGGGAGTGAAAGAGACCCAGTACTTC
13	few	TRBJ2-1	TRBV2	TRBD1	CASRGQGYNEQFF	TGTGCCAGCAGGGGACAGGGCTACAATGAGCAGTTCTTC
14	.	TRBJ1-4	TRBV30	.	CAWGIAVDEGELFF	TGTGCCTGGGGGATTGCGGTGGATGAGGGGGAACTGTTTTTT
13	.	TRBJ2-1	TRBV5-4	.	CASIRDIDNEQFF	TGTGCCAGCATCCGGGACATTGACAATGAGCAGTTCTTC
15	.	TRBJ1-5	TRBV6-1	.	CASSPRQGAGQPQHF	TGTGCCAGCAGCCCTCGGCAGGGCGCAGGCCAGCCCCAGCATTTT
16	once	TRBJ2-2	TRBV28	TRBD2	CASSPGTSGRAGELFF	TGTGCCAGCAGTCCGGGGACTAGCGGGAGGGCGGGGGAGCTGTTTTTT
15	.	TRBJ2-7	TRBV5-4	TRBD2	CASSLGLADDYEQYF	TGTGCCAGCAGCTTGGGACTAGCAGATGACTACGAGCAGTACTTC
13	once	TRBJ1-1	TRBV9	.	CASSSIMNTEAFF	TGTGCCAGCAGCAGCATCATGAACACTGAAGCTTTCTTT
15	.	TRBJ2-7	TRBV11-3	TRBD1	CASSLGTGDSYEQYF	TGTGCCAGCAGCTTAGGGACAGGGGATTCCTACGAGCAGTACTTC
16	.	TRBJ2-3	TRBV13	TRBD1	CASSSRDRVTRDTQYF	TGTGCCAGCAGCTCCCGGGACAGGGTAACCAGGGATACGCAGTATTTT
13	.	TRBJ1-5	TRBV6-1	TRBD1	CASGWTGLQPQHF	TGTGCCAGCGGCTGGACAGGGTTGCAGCCCCAGCATTTT
13	.	TRBJ1-6	TRBV2	TRBD1	CASGQGSYSPLHF	TGTGCCAGCGGACAGGGGTCCTATTCACCCCTCCACTTT
15	.	TRBJ1-6	TRBV7-9	TRBD1	CASSTDQGAYSPLHF	TGTGCCAGCAGCACAGATCAGGGGGCGTATTCACCCCTCCACTTT
13	.	TRBJ1-1	TRBV2	.	CASSYQTGLGAFF	TGTGCCAGCAGTTACCAGACAGGCTTGGGAGCTTTCTTT
15	.	TRBJ1-2	TRBV11-2	.	CASSLYSNGNWPHTF	TGTGCCAGCAGCTTGTACTCAAACGGGAATTGGCCGCATACCTTC
14	.	TRBJ2-2	TRBV5-1	TRBD1	CASSPGTGAGELFF	TGCGCCAGCAGCCCGGGAACAGGGGCCGGGGAGCTGTTTTTT
15	.	TRBJ1-1	TRBV6-6	.	CASTDLQGSDTEAFF	TGTGCCAGCACCGATTTACAGGGATCGGACACTGAAGCTTTCTTT
15	few	TRBJ2-7	TRBV5-6	.	CASSFPQVPSYEQYF	TGTGCCAGCAGCTTTCCGCAGGTTCCCTCCTACGAGCAGTACTTC
15	few	TRBJ1-4	TRBV6-5	.	CASSYRGSLYEKLFF	TGTGCCAGCAGTTACAGGGGCAGCCTCTATGAAAAACTGTTTTTT
13	.	TRBJ2-2	TRBV6-6	.	CASSYGAVGELFF	TGTGCCAGCAGTTACGGGGCGGTCGGGGAGCTGTTTTTT
14	once	TRBJ1-3	TRBV30	.	CAWSVWGAANTIYF	TGTGCCTGGAGTGTCTGGGGCGCGGCGAACACCATATATTTT
15	.	TRBJ2-5	TRBV19	TRBD1	CASSIALTGEETQYF	TGTGCCAGTAGTATAGCCCTGACAGGGGAAGAGACCCAGTACTTC
14	.	TRBJ2-7	TRBV27	.	CASSVSSDSYEQYF	TGTGCCAGCAGTGTTTCTAGCGACTCCTACGAGCAGTACTTC